A selection of T cell receptor beta chains follows, all from one sample in a study of T cell responses to AZD1222 COVID-19 vaccine. Only in-frame clones appear in the TCRdb table, and some are missing; sequencing was by immunoSEQ multiplex PCR. The table has approximately 130,000 clones, around 90% seen once. The sample consisted of peripheral blood, taken 28 days after the second AZD1222 dose. Every receptor here comes from an adult who received the AZD1222 COVID-19 vaccine. Both conserved end residues are part of each CDR3. The D gene is left open where the match is weak. Size is omitted from some rows. Given values are once, few, many or a class for expanded clones.

d_gene,v_gene,j_gene,abundance,CDR3nt,CDR3aa
NA,TRBV5-1,TRBJ1-1,NA,TGCGCCAGCAGCTTGGACAGGGCAGCCCAAGCTTTCTTT,CASSLDRAAQAFF
NA,TRBV5-6,TRBJ1-2,NA,TGTGCCAGCAGCACGGGGCTGGGAGGCGGCTATGGCTACACCTTC,CASSTGLGGGYGYTF
NA,TRBV7-9,TRBJ1-4,NA,TGTGCCAGCAGCTTCGACAGGTTTACTAATGAAAAACTGTTTTTT,CASSFDRFTNEKLFF
TRBD1,TRBV6-5,TRBJ1-6,few,TGTGCCAGCAGTCGGACAGGGAATGTCGCTTCACCCCTCCACTTT,CASSRTGNVASPLHF
TRBD1,TRBV18,TRBJ2-1,NA,TGTGCCAGCTCACCAGGGACAGGGGGCTCCTACAATGAGCAGTTCTTC,CASSPGTGGSYNEQFF
NA,TRBV6-2/TRBV6-3,TRBJ2-5,NA,TGTGCCAGCAGTTACGCCTCCAGCCAAGAGACCCAGTACTTC,CASSYASSQETQYF
NA,TRBV24-1,TRBJ2-7,NA,TGTGCCACCAGTGACCCGGAGACCTACGAGCAGTACTTC,CATSDPETYEQYF
NA,TRBV28,TRBJ2-1,NA,TGTGCCAGCAGCCCGATGGGGGGGGCAACCTACAATGAGCAGTTCTTC,CASSPMGGATYNEQFF
NA,TRBV5-1,TRBJ2-5,once,TGCGCCAGCAGCTTGATGGGGGAGGAGACCCAGTACTTC,CASSLMGEETQYF
NA,TRBV19,TRBJ2-4,once,TGTGCCAGTAGTATAGATGGTGGAGGCGAACTAGCCAAAAACATTCAGTACTTC,CASSIDGGGELAKNIQYF
TRBD2,TRBV10-1,TRBJ2-7,NA,TGCGCCAGCAGCGTGGCGGGAGTACCGTACGAGCAGTACTTC,CASSVAGVPYEQYF
NA,TRBV25-1,TRBJ1-6,once,TGTGCCACCGGGGGGGGGATGCAAGCACCCCTCCACTTT,CATGGGMQAPLHF
NA,TRBV6-2/TRBV6-3,TRBJ2-7,NA,TGTGCCAGCAGTGCACAGGGTTACGAGCAGTACTTC,CASSAQGYEQYF
NA,TRBV6-5,TRBJ1-1,NA,TGTGCCAGCAATAGTTTTGACTCTGAAGCTTTCTTT,CASNSFDSEAFF
TRBD2,TRBV5-4,TRBJ2-5,once,TGTGCCAGCAGCTTGGGGGGACTAGCGGGAGAGACCCAGTACTTC,CASSLGGLAGETQYF
NA,TRBV5-4,TRBJ1-1,NA,TGTGCCTCGAAAGTAGGGACTGTGAACACTGAAGCTTTCTTT,CASKVGTVNTEAFF
NA,TRBV27,TRBJ2-2,few,TGTGCCAGCAGTTTTATTGCGGGTACGAACACCGGGGAGCTGTTTTTT,CASSFIAGTNTGELFF
NA,TRBV4-1,TRBJ1-5,NA,TGCGCCAGCAGCCAAGGCATCAACAATCAGCCCCAGCATTTT,CASSQGINNQPQHF
NA,TRBV6-4,TRBJ2-3,NA,TGTGCCAGCAGTGACCCGTGGCGGACGAGTACACGAACAGATACGCAGTATTTT,CASSDPWRTSTRTDTQYF
NA,TRBV12-5,TRBJ2-2,NA,TGTGCTAGTGAGGGGACACAGAACACCGGGGAGCTGTTTTTT,CASEGTQNTGELFF
TRBD2,TRBV28,TRBJ2-7,NA,TGTGCCAGCGGGTCTAGCGGCATCTCCTACGAGCAGTACTTC,CASGSSGISYEQYF
NA,TRBV10-3,TRBJ1-5,NA,TGTGCCATCAGCCCCCTCCCAGGTCCTAATCAGCCCCAGCATTTT,CAISPLPGPNQPQHF
NA,TRBV30,TRBJ1-5,few,TGTGCCTCAGCAATCGGCGGCAATCAGCCCCAGCATTTT,CASAIGGNQPQHF